This TCR beta chain was sequenced for a study of regulatory T cells in long-lasting Graves disease. Study overall: For under 3 months, newly diagnosed Graves' patients had been taking antithyroid drugs.

Time point of the sample: newly diagnosed GD, antithyroid drugs for less than 3 months. PBMC-derived RNA was used for the TCR library. CDR3 regions were amplified by Arm-PCR using iRepertoire HTBI primers to build TCR beta libraries. One entry per CDR3 protein results from TCRdb running MiXCR on the multiplex PCR reads. The sample carries about 220,000 distinct CDR3 sequences, roughly 19% recorded once. Germline V lookup: CDR1 SNHLY, CDR2 FYNNEI. The length of the CDR3 is 16 residues. With respect to this clonotype: It may be a read error: a sequence one base away is much more abundant.

The sample also formed part of further work on T cells in Graves' hyperthyroidism and ophthalmopathy.

This chain joins TRBV2 and TRBJ2-1; D possibly uses TRBD1 or TRBD2 (5 bases each). The source of this sequence is a young woman with Graves disease. Sequencing used peripheral blood mononuclear cells (PBMCs), obtained at new diagnosis, from a patient treated with antithyroid drugs. For the CDR3, the DNA is TGTGCCAGCAGTGAAGCGCTGGGGGTTAGGTACAATGGGCAGTTCTTC. It is translated as CASSEALGVRYNGQFF.